What follows is one T cell receptor (beta chain) and its context. It lacks a known antigen. The input lacks base qualities; no much larger clone sits a single base away. This record belongs to a study of post-analysis software for immune sequencing data (dated by TCRdb to between 2014 and 2017). Concerning the study at large: The recorded disease courses included relapsing-remitting, secondary progressive and progressive-relapsing multiple sclerosis, and some patients had no subtype annotation. Patient repertoires were compared against some twelve previously published healthy control repertoires from donors aged about 6 to 27 years. A subset of samples was prepared in parallel using single-end sample barcoding, then pooled and co-amplified after Illumina adapter ligation.

TCR beta repertoires were profiled from peripheral blood of 10 to 15 young patients with multiple sclerosis to demonstrate the VDJtools post-analysis software. The multiple sclerosis patients were children and adolescents between roughly 6 and 17 years of age. Library preparation used PCR. Reads for this sample came from an Illumina HiSeq 2500. To reduce PCR and sequencing biases, unique molecular identifiers were incorporated into the TCR beta cDNA libraries. Per 1 to 10 million input T cells, approximately 500,000 cDNA molecules were obtained, such that each molecule approximated one T cell. The patient libraries were prepared and sequenced using the same protocol as the earlier healthy control dataset. Samples belonging to the same batch were prepared together, multiplexed and sequenced on a shared HiSeq lane. Per the authors' processing: MIGEC handled the raw barcoded reads, throwing out single-read molecular identifier groups before consensus assembly and CDR3 extraction. Clonotype tables were post-analysed with VDJtools, normalizing diversity by down-sampling all datasets to the smallest sample size. To correct batch-related cross-sample contamination, repertoire overlap clustering matched CDR3 amino acid sequences but not nucleotide sequences. TCRdb took the public reads, trimmed them with fastp at Q25, ran MiXCR for clone calling and kept in-frame beta chains. Merged by CDR3 protein, the rows form single entries marked with the most common genes and DNA. What appears here as the V and J calls and clone size reflects TCRdb's work, not the paper's. The table for this sample lists about 810,000 distinct CDR3 sequences; about 53% of them were counted only once. The ten largest clones represent under 6% of the sample.

From the germline V gene, CDR1 is SGDLS and CDR2 is YYNGEE. The CDR3 runs 15 residues from the cysteine to the phenylalanine. CDR3 DNA only is kept here, 45 bases in frame from base 1. On the study overall, not on this receptor specifically: Normalized Chao1 diversity was significantly lower in multiple sclerosis patients than controls, suggesting substantial peripheral T-cell clonal expansion. A handful of TRBV segments, including TRBV5-6, TRBV5-1 and TRBV20-1, were significantly more frequent in patients than controls. The control group was slightly older than the multiple sclerosis patient group. When samples were clustered directly using the F measure, samples prepared in the same batch co-clustered strongly, which prompted a batch-effect correction.

The sample was blood. The TCR was taken from a girl between 5 and 17 years old with multiple sclerosis. The rearrangement joined TRBV9 to TRBJ2-4; TRBD1 could be the D gene, as 6 bases match. The J call may be incorrect, as the DNA end agrees better with TRBJ2-7. CDR3 region: CASSPQGPSSYEQYF. The DNA reads TGTGCCAGCAGCCCCCAGGGGCCAAGCTCCTACGAGCAGTACTTC.